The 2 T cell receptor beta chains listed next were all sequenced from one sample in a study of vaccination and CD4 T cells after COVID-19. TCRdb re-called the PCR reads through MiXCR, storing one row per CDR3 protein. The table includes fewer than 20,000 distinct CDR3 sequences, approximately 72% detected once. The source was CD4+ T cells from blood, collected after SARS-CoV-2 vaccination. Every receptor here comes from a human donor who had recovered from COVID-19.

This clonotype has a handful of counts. CDR3: CAWRGRETQYF. In DNA form, the CDR3 reads TGTGCCTGGCGAGGGAGAGAGACCCAGTACTTC. V usage is TRBV30 and J usage is TRBJ2-5, with a tentative D call TRBD2 (5 bases). CDR1 is GTSNPN, CDR2 SVGIG, per germline (reference sequence). Trimming cost V 5 bases and J 4 bases, with 8 bases left between them. There are 11 residues in the CDR3.

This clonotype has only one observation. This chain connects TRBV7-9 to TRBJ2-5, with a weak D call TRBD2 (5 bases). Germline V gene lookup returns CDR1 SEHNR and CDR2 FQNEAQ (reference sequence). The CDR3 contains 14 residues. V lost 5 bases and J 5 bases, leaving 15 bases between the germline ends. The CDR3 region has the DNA TGTGCCAGCAGCCTCGGAGGAAGAGGGGAGACCCAGTACTTC. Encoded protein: CASSLGGRGETQYF.